Below, 14 T cell receptor beta chains from the same sample are listed, as sequenced in a study of cytomegalovirus exposure and HLA in healthy donors. The PCR employed 60 Vbeta primers together with 13 Jbeta primers. Profiling relied on immunoSEQ multiplex PCR, and the TCRdb table lists in-frame clones only, not all of them. The sample lists approximately 100,000 clones, 73% seen once, with around 8.1% in the top ten. The sequencing input was PBMCs. These receptors all stem from a man aged 40-50 years in good health and CMV-seronegative.

The chain couples TRBV2 to TRBJ2-7, with D maybe TRBD2 (5 bases). This CDR3 spans 14 amino acids. Trimming stripped 6 bases from V and 2 bases from J, with 14 bases between. The germline V gene encodes CDR1 SNHLY and CDR2 FYNNEI. CDR3 in DNA: TGTGCCAGCAGGGGGAGTCCGGGCCCCTACGAGCAGTACTTC. It specifies CASRGSPGPYEQYF.

There are a few counts of this clone. The rearrangement uses TRBV27 and TRBJ1-5; D is undetermined. Germline V gene sequence: CDR1 MNHEY, CDR2 SMNVEV (reference sequence). V lost 4 bases and J 9 bases, leaving 22 bases between the germline ends. The CDR3 is 16 amino acids. CDR3 DNA: TGTGCCAGCAGTTCTCGCGGACTATCCCAAAAGAGGCCCCAGCATTTT. Encoded protein: CASSSRGLSQKRPQHF.

Here the CDR3 reads CSVEEIRDSDWGYTF. The CDR3 DNA reads as TGCAGCGTTGAAGAGATCCGGGACAGTGATTGGGGCTACACCTTC. The rearrangement joins TRBV29-1 to TRBJ1-2; 7 positions agree with TRBD1. The V segment lost 0 bases and the J segment 8 bases; nucleotides outside the gene matches: 12. The CDR3 length is 15 residues. Germline-derived CDR1 and CDR2 are SQVTM and ANQGSEA.

J is TRBJ2-5 and V is TRBV6-5; 8 nucleotides line up with TRBD1. The V and J ends lost 8 bases and 4 bases, in that order; junction bases with no gene match: 6. The CDR3 extends over 13 amino acids. Germline CDR1 is MNHEY and CDR2 is SVGAGI. The CDR3 DNA sequence: TGTGCCAGCTTCCGAGGACAGGGAGAGACCCAGTACTTC. Residues: CASFRGQGETQYF.

The chain couples TRBV6-6 to TRBJ2-3; 7 positions match TRBD2. Germline V gene data show CDR1 as MNHNY and CDR2 as SVGAGI (reference sequence). The CDR3 length is 16 residues. V gave up 6 bases and J gave up 4 bases; unmatched junction bases: 13. CDR3 residues: CASRPLAGVFPDTQYF. The CDR3 coding sequence is TGTGCCAGCAGACCTCTCGCGGGGGTCTTCCCAGATACGCAGTATTTT.

This rearrangement joins TRBV5-1 to TRBJ2-7; D perhaps matches TRBD2 (6 bases). The germline V and J ends were trimmed by 0 bases and 0 bases, with 10 bases remaining between them. Germline-derived CDR1 and CDR2 are SGHRS and YFSETQ. There are 15 residues in the CDR3. In DNA form, the CDR3 reads TGCGCCAGCAGCTTGGAAAGCGGGCGCTCCTACGAGCAGTACTTC. Translation: CASSLESGRSYEQYF.

CDR3 DNA: TGTGCCATCAGTGACAACTACGAGCAGTACTTC. Translation gives CAISDNYEQYF. The chain uses TRBV10-3 and TRBJ2-7; D is undetermined. This CDR3 comprises 11 residues. V lost 3 bases and J 3 bases, leaving 3 bases between the germline ends. CDR1 and CDR2 from the germline V gene are ENHRY and SYGVKD.

There are a few counts of this clone. The V and J genes are TRBV4-3 and TRBJ2-3, with TRBD2 identical over 7 bases. This CDR3 is built from 17 residues. Germline trimming cut 0 bases from V and 2 bases from J; bases unmatched to any gene: 8. Germline V CDR1 and CDR2: LGHNA, YSLEER. The chain's CDR3 is CASSQDLGGGYTDTQYF. The CDR3, as DNA: TGCGCCAGCAGCCAAGATCTGGGCGGGGGATACACAGATACGCAGTATTTT.

V and J are TRBV5-4 and TRBJ1-6; D possibly corresponds to TRBD1 (6 bases). The CDR3 totals 15 residues. CDR1 and CDR2 from the germline V gene are SGHNT and YYREEE (reference sequence). V dropped 2 bases and J dropped 8 bases, with 14 bases sitting between them. The DNA of the CDR3 is TGTGCCAGCAGCTTACCTCAGGGGCCTGATTCACCCCTCCACTTT. This codes for CASSLPQGPDSPLHF.

CDR3 sequence: CASRDITVGDYGYTF. The CDR3 DNA sequence: TGTGCCAGCAGAGACATCACGGTTGGCGACTATGGCTACACCTTC. The chain employs TRBV5-4 and TRBJ1-2; D remains unclear. V dropped 5 bases and J dropped 3 bases, with 17 bases sitting between them. The CDR3 loop spans 15 amino acids. Germline-derived CDR1 and CDR2 are SGHNT and YYREEE (reference sequence).

The gene calls are TRBV7-9 and TRBJ2-1, with TRBD1 identical over 7 bases. V was clipped by 1 base and J by 6 bases; unmatched bases: 3. The CDR3 totals 14 residues. CDR1 and CDR2 (germline): SEHNR, FQNEAQ (reference sequence). CDR3 residues: CASSLEGGVNEQFF. The DNA for the CDR3 is TGTGCCAGCAGCTTAGAAGGGGGCGTCAATGAGCAGTTCTTC.

This sequence joins TRBV4-1 and TRBJ1-1; tentative D call: TRBD1 (5 bases). The CDR3 is 16 amino acids. CDR1 is MGHRA and CDR2 is YSYEKL in the germline V gene. The germline V and J ends were trimmed by 0 bases and 5 bases, with 16 bases remaining between them. CDR3 sequence reads: CASSQDLRVGSTEAFF. CDR3 nucleotides: TGCGCCAGCAGCCAAGATCTCAGGGTCGGAAGTACTGAAGCTTTCTTT.

This clone was seen more than once but under ten times. This CDR3 is CASSDRDRSSEQYF. Here the CDR3 DNA reads TGCGCCAGCAGTGACCGGGACAGGAGTAGCGAGCAGTACTTC. J is TRBJ2-7 and V is TRBV10-2; 8 nucleotides match TRBD1. There are 14 residues in the CDR3. V gave up 3 bases and J gave up 6 bases; unmatched junction bases: 7. CDR1 WSHSY and CDR2 SAAADI come from the germline V gene.

In this sample, this clone turned up a few times. This sequence joins TRBV27 and TRBJ2-7; 8 nucleotides line up with TRBD2. CDR3 size: 16 residues. Germline V lookup: CDR1 MNHEY, CDR2 SMNVEV (reference sequence). Trimming removed 4 bases from V and 6 bases from J; junction bases left unmatched: 14. The CDR3 reads CASSSLPGGLGAEQYF. The CDR3 nucleotides are TGTGCCAGCAGTTCTCTTCCTGGGGGACTAGGGGCCGAGCAGTACTTC.